These 26 T cell receptor beta chains originate from one sample sequenced in a study of T cells in Graves' hyperthyroidism and ophthalmopathy. From RNA transcripts, TCR beta CDR3 regions were amplified. Primed by the HTBI set, a first-round RT-PCR was run on the TCR CDR3. TCRdb independently ran MiXCR on the multiplex PCR reads; one entry per CDR3 protein. The sample carries more than 350,000 distinct CDR3 sequences, about 14% recorded once. The source material was blood. The receptors stem from a young woman with Graves' ophthalmopathy.

Many counts were recorded for this clonotype. The chain couples TRBV11-2 to TRBJ1-1; 7 bases are a match to TRBD1. V lost 1 base, J lost 1 base, and 9 bases stayed unmatched. Germline V gene sequence: CDR1 SGHAT, CDR2 FQNNGV. The length of the CDR3 is 17 residues. CDR3 loop: CASSLGSWGQRNTEAFF. CDR3 DNA: TGTGCCAGCAGCTTAGGGTCTTGGGGACAGCGGAACACTGAAGCTTTCTTT.

This clonotype has ten or more counts. The V and J genes are TRBV30 and TRBJ2-6; 8 nucleotides align to TRBD2. Trimming cost V 5 bases and J 4 bases; bases outside gene matches: 16. The CDR3 extends over 18 amino acids. Germline values: CDR1 GTSNPN, CDR2 SVGIG (reference sequence). The DNA of the CDR3 is TGTGCCTGGGCCGGGCGGGGGGTGCCCCGGGGAGGGGCCAACGTCCTGACTTTC. Its protein product is CAWAGRGVPRGGANVLTF.

This clonotype was recorded at least ten times. The chain carries TRBV28 and TRBJ1-5, with 7 bases that match TRBD1. This CDR3 spans 17 amino acids. The ends lost 5 bases at V and 3 bases at J; junction bases unmatched: 13. Germline assignment: CDR1 MDHEN and CDR2 SYDVKM. The CDR3 DNA follows: TGTGCCAGCAGTCAAGCAGGGGGGGGAAAGATCAATCAGCCCCAGCATTTT. Translating it yields CASSQAGGGKINQPQHF. The whole variable domain, remainder taken from reference TRBV28 and TRBJ1-5, is DVKVTQSSRYLVKRTGEKVFLECVQDMDHENMFWYRQDPGLGLRLIYFSYDVKMKEKGDIPEGYSVSREKKERFSLILESASTNQTSMYLCASSQAGGGKINQPQHFGDGTRLSIL.

This clonotype was counted at least ten times. The chain combines TRBV18 with TRBJ1-1; unclear D gene. The CDR3 is 13 amino acids. CDR1 and CDR2 from the germline V gene are KGHSH and LQKENI. V was cut by 4 bases and J by 3 bases, with 9 bases left in between. CDR3 region: CASSLRDDTEAFF. The CDR3 nucleotides read TGTGCCAGCTCACTCAGAGATGACACTGAAGCTTTCTTT.

This clonotype showed up many times. The chain uses TRBV20-1 and TRBJ1-2; D is ambiguous. The germline V and J ends were trimmed by 2 bases and 8 bases, with 18 bases remaining between them. Per the germline V gene, CDR1 is DFQATT and CDR2 is SNEGSKA (reference sequence). The CDR3 loop spans 14 amino acids. CDR3 region: CSARPDPGMLGYTF. The CDR3 DNA sequence: TGCAGTGCTAGACCGGATCCCGGAATGTTGGGCTACACCTTC.

This clonotype was counted ten times or more. The chain recombines TRBV9 with TRBJ2-2, with D tentatively TRBD1 (5 bases). The CDR3 has 16 residues. The V gene lost 0 bases and the J gene lost 0 bases, with 9 bases spanning the gap. CDR1 and CDR2 (germline): SGDLS, YYNGEE. CDR3 loop: CASSVAGSANTGELFF. The DNA of the CDR3 is TGTGCCAGCAGCGTAGCAGGGTCTGCGAACACCGGGGAGCTGTTTTTT.

This clonotype occurred many times. This sequence joins TRBV20-1 and TRBJ2-3; TRBD1 is a possible D gene (5 bases). The CDR3 runs to 15 residues. Per the germline V gene, CDR1 is DFQATT and CDR2 is SNEGSKA (reference sequence). V was pared by 1 base and J by 4 bases, with 15 bases between. Here the CDR3 DNA reads TGCAGTGCTAGAGGCCCGGCAGGGCAGGCAGATACGCAGTATTTT. Its protein is CSARGPAGQADTQYF.

There are many counts of this clonotype. DNA of the CDR3: TGCAGTGCGAAAGGACCCCTCTACGAGCAGTACTTC. It translates to CSAKGPLYEQYF. The chain carries TRBV20-1 and TRBJ2-7, with D uncertain. The CDR3 is 12 amino acids. Germline V gives CDR1 DFQATT, CDR2 SNEGSKA (reference sequence). The V and J ends lost 6 bases and 3 bases respectively, with 12 bases between them.

This clonotype was recorded many times. This rearrangement joins TRBV27 to TRBJ2-1; TRBD1 matches 7 bases. Germline V gives CDR1 MNHEY, CDR2 SMNVEV (reference sequence). With V trimmed by 5 bases and J by 10 bases, 5 bases remained unmatched. The CDR3 covers 12 residues. In DNA, the CDR3 is TGTGCCAGCAGTCCAAACAGGGGCGAGCAGTTCTTC. This encodes CASSPNRGEQFF.

This clonotype was counted at least ten times. The chain combines TRBV7-9 with TRBJ2-3; the D gene is possibly TRBD2 (6 bases). Trimming removed 5 bases from V and 6 bases from J, with 9 bases in between. There are 12 residues in the CDR3. Germline values: CDR1 SEHNR, CDR2 FQNEAQ (reference sequence). CDR3 sequence: CASSPAGDTQYF. Here the CDR3 DNA reads TGTGCCAGCAGCCCGGCGGGGGATACGCAGTATTTT.

The chain links TRBV9 to TRBJ2-7; 9 bases fit TRBD1. Germline V lookup: CDR1 SGDLS, CDR2 YYNGEE. With 4 bases clipped from V and 3 bases from J, the junction kept 8 bases outside the gene matches. The CDR3 spans 15 residues. CDR3: CASSTGQGTRYEQYF. Written as DNA, the CDR3 is TGTGCCAGCAGCACAGGACAGGGGACGCGCTACGAGCAGTACTTC. The variable domain in full, completed from reference TRBV9 and TRBJ2-7, reads DSGVTQTPKHLITATGQRVTLRCSPRSGDLSVYWYQQSLDQGLQFLIQYYNGEERAKGNILERFSAQQFPDLHSELNLSSLELGDSALYFCASSTGQGTRYEQYFGPGTRLTVT.

This clonotype was observed at least ten times. V is TRBV5-6 and J is TRBJ1-2; D is ambiguous. The CDR3 loop spans 14 amino acids. Trimming removed 5 bases at V and 1 base at J, with 12 bases between. Germline lookup yields CDR1 SGHDT and CDR2 YYEEEE. The CDR3 coding sequence is TGTGCCAGCAGTTTCAATTCCTATAACTATGGCTACACCTTC. This encodes CASSFNSYNYGYTF.

This clonotype was seen ten or more times. The chain employs TRBV5-6 and TRBJ2-7, with D possibly being TRBD1 (5 bases). The germline gives CDR1 SGHDT, CDR2 YYEEEE. The CDR3 contains 12 residues. V was shortened by 1 base and J by 5 bases, with 7 bases between the two germline ends. In DNA, the CDR3 is TGTGCCAGCAGCTTGTGGGGCCACGAGCAGTACTTC. Protein: CASSLWGHEQYF.

This clonotype was found many times. The chain recombines TRBV7-3 with TRBJ1-5, with no clear D. The germline V gene has CDR1 SGHTA and CDR2 FQGTGA. The CDR3 covers 13 residues. Trimming left V 5 bases short and J 5 bases short, with 10 bases between. The CDR3 DNA sequence: TGTGCCAGCAGCCCAACCGTGGATCAGCCCCAGCATTTT. Translation: CASSPTVDQPQHF.

In this sample, this clonotype turned up many times. CDR3 bases: TGTGCCAGCAGCCCGGGAGGAAGGAATGAGCAGTTCTTC. Translated: CASSPGGRNEQFF. The rearrangement uses TRBV28 and TRBJ2-1, with 7 bases fitting TRBD2. CDR1 and CDR2 from the germline V gene are MDHEN and SYDVKM. The CDR3 has 13 amino acids. V trimming: 6 bases; J trimming: 7 bases; junction bases outside the gene matches: 6. Using reference TRBV28 and TRBJ2-1 for the parts outside the CDR3, the full variable domain is DVKVTQSSRYLVKRTGEKVFLECVQDMDHENMFWYRQDPGLGLRLIYFSYDVKMKEKGDIPEGYSVSREKKERFSLILESASTNQTSMYLCASSPGGRNEQFFGPGTRLTVL.

The gene calls are TRBV5-8 and TRBJ1-2; 9 nucleotides line up with TRBD1. The CDR3 extends over 14 amino acids. CDR1 and CDR2 from the germline V gene are SGHTS and YDEGEE. J was trimmed by 8 bases and V by 4 bases; bases with no gene match: 9. The CDR3 protein is CASSLDRGTRGYTF. The CDR3 nucleotides are TGTGCCAGCAGCCTGGACAGGGGAACAAGGGGCTACACCTTC.

This clonotype came up many times. This chain joins TRBV30 and TRBJ2-5; D is uncertain. This CDR3 is 11 amino acids long. Trimming took 0 bases from V and 4 from J, leaving 3 bases between them. Germline V gene sequence: CDR1 GTSNPN, CDR2 SVGIG (reference sequence). CDR3 region: CAWSVRETQYF. CDR3 in DNA: TGTGCCTGGAGTGTGCGAGAGACCCAGTACTTC.

The chain employs TRBV7-2 and TRBJ2-1; perhaps TRBD2 as D (7 bases). This CDR3 spans 17 amino acids. Deletions cut 1 base from V and 6 bases from J, with 19 bases between. From germline, CDR1 is SGHTA and CDR2 FQGNSA. DNA for the CDR3: TGTGCCAGCAGCTTAGACGTCCGGGGGGCGCGGTCCAATGAGCAGTTCTTC. Translated: CASSLDVRGARSNEQFF. Complete variable domain (other parts from reference TRBV7-2 and TRBJ2-1): GAGVSQSPSNKVTEKGKDVELRCDPISGHTALYWYRQSLGQGLEFLIYFQGNSAPDKSGLPSDRFSAERTGGSVSTLTIQRTQQEDSAVYLCASSLDVRGARSNEQFFGPGTRLTVL.

V usage is TRBV5-6 and J usage is TRBJ2-5; D is unclear. Germline V gene data show CDR1 as SGHDT and CDR2 as YYEEEE. The CDR3 is 14 residues long. The V end lost 3 bases, the J end lost 1 base, and 10 bases lay between the germline ends. The CDR3 region is CASSWHSLQETQYF. The CDR3 DNA is TGTGCCAGCAGCTGGCACTCTCTCCAAGAGACCCAGTACTTC.

This clonotype was counted at least ten times. CDR3 sequence (DNA): TGTGCCAGCAGCCAATCAGAACCGCGTGGTGAAAAACTGTTTTTT. Its protein is CASSQSEPRGEKLFF. The chain couples TRBV16 to TRBJ1-4; D is uncertain. The CDR3 is 15 amino acids. Trimming removed 0 bases at V and 7 bases at J, with 12 bases between. Germline-derived CDR1 and CDR2 are KGHSY and FQNENV.

This clonotype was seen more than once but under ten times. The CDR3 nucleotides are TGTGCCAGCACCCGACTAGGGGGAGATACGCAGTATTTT. Amino acid sequence: CASTRLGGDTQYF. V and J are TRBV6-1 and TRBJ2-3; D may correspond to TRBD1 or TRBD2 (6 bases each). The CDR3 spans 13 residues. The V gene's germline CDR1 is MNHNS and CDR2 SASEGT. Trimming took off 7 bases at V and 5 bases at J, with 13 bases between the two ends.

At least ten counts were recorded for this clonotype. The chain combines TRBV5-5 with TRBJ2-5; the match to TRBD1 covers 10 bases. The CDR3 covers 16 residues. Germline V lookup: CDR1 SGHKS, CDR2 YYEKEE (reference sequence). V was clipped by 2 bases and J by 2 bases; unmatched bases: 6. CDR3 loop: CASSFYRDRGQETQYF. The CDR3 nucleotides read TGTGCCAGCAGCTTTTACCGGGACAGGGGTCAAGAGACCCAGTACTTC.

This clonotype came up many times. This chain links TRBV19 with TRBJ1-2; weak D call: TRBD1 (5 bases). This CDR3 region has 13 residues. CDR1 LNHDA and CDR2 SQIVND come from the germline V gene (reference sequence). V was cut by 5 bases and J by 8 bases, with 15 bases left in between. The CDR3 region has the DNA TGTGCCAGTAGTTTCGGGACTTCGGGCGGCTACACCTTC. Its translation: CASSFGTSGGYTF.

This clonotype was detected many times. The gene calls are TRBV29-1 and TRBJ2-7; D gene unclear. Trimming left V 2 bases short and J 6 bases short, with 8 bases between. This CDR3 is 11 amino acids long. Germline assignment: CDR1 SQVTM and CDR2 ANQGSEA. The CDR3 spells CSVELVPEQYF. DNA for the CDR3: TGCAGCGTTGAATTGGTTCCCGAGCAGTACTTC.

This clonotype occurred a few times. The CDR3 here is CASSWDSNTGELFF. The CDR3 nucleotides are TGTGCCAGCAGCTGGGACTCGAACACCGGGGAGCTGTTTTTT. The rearrangement uses TRBV7-9 and TRBJ2-2; tentatively, D is TRBD2 (6 bases). The V end was cut by 4 bases, the J end by 0 bases, with 6 bases between. Germline loops: CDR1 SEHNR, CDR2 FQNEAQ (reference sequence). This CDR3 is built from 14 residues.

In this sample, this clonotype turned up many times. This chain joins TRBV28 and TRBJ1-6; D not resolved. The CDR3 is 14 residues long. The V gene lost 7 bases and the J gene lost 1 base, with 8 bases spanning the gap. The germline V gene encodes CDR1 MDHEN and CDR2 SYDVKM. CDR3 nucleotide sequence: TGTGCCAGCACAGCGTTATCCTATAATTCACCCCTCCACTTT. Amino acid sequence: CASTALSYNSPLHF. The whole variable domain, remainder taken from reference TRBV28 and TRBJ1-6, is DVKVTQSSRYLVKRTGEKVFLECVQDMDHENMFWYRQDPGLGLRLIYFSYDVKMKEKGDIPEGYSVSREKKERFSLILESASTNQTSMYLCASTALSYNSPLHFGNGTRLTVT.